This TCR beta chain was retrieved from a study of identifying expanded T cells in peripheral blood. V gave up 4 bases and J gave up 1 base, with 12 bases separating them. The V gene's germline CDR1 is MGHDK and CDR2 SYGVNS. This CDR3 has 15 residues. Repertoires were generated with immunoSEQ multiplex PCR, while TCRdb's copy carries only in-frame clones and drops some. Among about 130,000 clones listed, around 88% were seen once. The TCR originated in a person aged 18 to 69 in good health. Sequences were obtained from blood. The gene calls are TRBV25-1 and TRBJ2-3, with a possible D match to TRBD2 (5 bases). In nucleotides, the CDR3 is TGTGCCAGCAGTGGGGAGACCTTACGCACAGATACGCAGTATTTT. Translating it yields CASSGETLRTDTQYF.